This T cell receptor (beta chain) comes out of a study of cytomegalovirus exposure and HLA in healthy donors. V shed 7 bases and J 2 bases; nucleotides not matched to a gene: 5. Germline assignment: CDR1 SGDLS and CDR2 YYNGEE. The CDR3 spans 14 residues. This table comes from immunoSEQ multiplex PCR, and its TCRdb copy is limited to in-frame clones, with some not included. The sample shows 200,000 to 250,000 clones, roughly 88% of them seen only once. The TCR was taken from a woman aged 25 to 39 in good health and CMV-seropositive. This chain uses TRBV9 with TRBJ2-2, with 7 bases matching TRBD1. Source material: PBMCs. DNA of the CDR3: TGTGCCAGCGGGGGACAGCCAAACACCGGGGAGCTGTTTTTT. Translation gives CASGGQPNTGELFF.